A selection of T cell receptor beta chains follows, all from one sample in a study of blood T cell repertoires in COVID-19. Produced via immunoSEQ multiplex PCR; TCRdb's table is partial and in-frame only. The table lists 190,000 or so clones, roughly 94% of them singletons. Sequencing was performed on peripheral blood. The receptors shown here come from a man younger than 45 with COVID-19, enrolled during active disease. The CDR3 runs from the conserved cysteine through the conserved F or W. Each record gives: D gene, clone size, V gene, J gene, CDR3 DNA, CDR3 protein. A D gene is named only where the DNA matches it firmly. Size is stated for part of the rows, as once, few or many counts, or as a class when the clone is expanded.

.,.,TRBV2,TRBJ2-1,TGTGCCAGCAGTGACCCTAACTACAATGAGCAGTTCTTC,CASSDPNYNEQFF
TRBD1,.,TRBV23-1,TRBJ2-5,TGCGCCAGCAGTCATCGAGGACAGGGGCCACAAGAGACCCAGTACTTC,CASSHRGQGPQETQYF
TRBD1,.,TRBV3-1/TRBV3-2,TRBJ1-5,TGTGCCAGCAGCCGGGACAGTACCAATCAGCCCCAGCATTTT,CASSRDSTNQPQHF
TRBD2,.,TRBV6-6,TRBJ2-7,TGTGCCAGCAGTCCCCCACAGCGGGGGGGACCTTCCGAGCAGTACTTC,CASSPPQRGGPSEQYF
TRBD1,once,TRBV18,TRBJ2-2,TGTGCCAGCTCACCGACAGGGGGCTACACCGGGGAGCTGTTTTTT,CASSPTGGYTGELFF
.,.,TRBV6-5,TRBJ2-7,TGTGCCAGCAACCAGCGGAGCTCCTACGAGCAGTACTTC,CASNQRSSYEQYF
.,.,TRBV9,TRBJ2-2,TGTGCCAGCAGCGTAGGACTGTGGGGCGCGAGCCCCGGGGAGCTGTTTTTT,CASSVGLWGASPGELFF
TRBD1,.,TRBV13,TRBJ1-2,TGTGCCAGCAGCTCGCTTAGGACAGGGTCGGTAAACTATGGCTACACCTTC,CASSSLRTGSVNYGYTF
TRBD2,.,TRBV5-4,TRBJ2-7,TGTGCCAGCAGTTGGGGGGGGACCTCGGGAAACGAGTACGAGCAGTACTTC,CASSWGGTSGNEYEQYF
.,.,TRBV20-1,TRBJ1-1,TGCAGTGGACGGGGAAGCACTGAAGCTTTCTTT,CSGRGSTEAFF
.,.,TRBV5-1,TRBJ1-1,TGCGCCAGTATGGGGGGGCCAAACACTGAAGCTTTCTTT,CASMGGPNTEAFF
.,.,TRBV5-4,TRBJ1-6,TGTGCCAGCAGCCTCAGGGACAATAATTCACCCCTCCACTTT,CASSLRDNNSPLHF
.,.,TRBV4-1,TRBJ1-3,TGCGCCAGCAGCCAAGAAGGCGGCTCTGGAAACACCATATATTTT,CASSQEGGSGNTIYF
TRBD1,.,TRBV30,TRBJ1-6,TGTGCCTGGAGTGTACAGGGGAACTCACCCCTCCACTTT,CAWSVQGNSPLHF
.,.,TRBV10-2,TRBJ1-2,TGCGCCAGCAGTGAGTCACAGGACTATGGCTACACCTTC,CASSESQDYGYTF
.,once,TRBV11-2,TRBJ2-7,TGTGCCAGCAGCTTAGATAGTAGCTACGAGCAGTACTTC,CASSLDSSYEQYF
TRBD2,.,TRBV25-1,TRBJ2-5,TGTGCCAGCAGTTCATCGGGGGGTGAAGAGACCCAGTACTTC,CASSSSGGEETQYF
TRBD2,.,TRBV3-1/TRBV3-2,TRBJ2-3,TGTGCCAGCAGCCAAAGACAGGGACTACTAGCGGGGTCTAGCACAGATACGCAGTATTTT,CASSQRQGLLAGSSTDTQYF
.,.,TRBV28,TRBJ1-2,TGTGCCAGCAGTGGGGAGGTAGGGAACTATGGCTACACCTTC,CASSGEVGNYGYTF
TRBD1,.,TRBV2,TRBJ1-2,TGTGCCAGCTCCCGACAGGGGGAGATTGGCTACACCTTC,CASSRQGEIGYTF
TRBD1,.,TRBV6-5,TRBJ1-2,TGTGCCAGCGACAGGGATGAAAGGGGCTACACCTTC,CASDRDERGYTF
.,.,TRBV29-1,TRBJ1-2,TGCAGCGTTGAAGACGTCAGGGGCTATGGCTACACCTTC,CSVEDVRGYGYTF
.,.,TRBV6-1,TRBJ1-1,TGTGCCAGCAGTGAATTGAGCTACAGTTTGAACACTGAAGCTTTCTTT,CASSELSYSLNTEAFF
TRBD2,.,TRBV19,TRBJ2-2,TGTGCCAGTAGTCTTATAGCGGGGGGATACACCGGGGAGCTGTTTTTT,CASSLIAGGYTGELFF